These 23 T cell receptor beta chains share one sample of origin, sequenced in a study of cytomegalovirus exposure and HLA in healthy donors. The table came from immunoSEQ multiplex PCR; TCRdb's copy has only in-frame clones and leaves some out. The repertoire holds some 160,000 clones, with approximately 90% as singletons. The sample was PBMCs. Receptor source: a man aged 18 to 29 in good health and CMV-seronegative.

The chain couples TRBV6-4 to TRBJ2-2; 10 bases fit TRBD2. V was pared by 4 bases and J by 4 bases, with 3 bases of the junction left unmatched. Germline V CDR1 and CDR2: MRHNA, SNTAGT. This CDR3 spans 15 amino acids. CDR3 loop: CASSVTSGTTGELFF. The CDR3 nucleotides are TGTGCCAGCAGTGTTACTAGCGGGACCACCGGGGAGCTGTTTTTT.

This clone was seen just once. The DNA of the CDR3 is TGCGCCAGCAGCCCCTCCCAAACTAGCGGCACAGATACGCAGTATTTT. It yields the protein CASSPSQTSGTDTQYF. The chain uses TRBV5-1 and TRBJ2-3; 7 bases are shared with TRBD2. V lost 4 bases to trimming and J lost 1 base; unmatched junction nucleotides: 9. The length of the CDR3 is 16 residues. The germline V gene has CDR1 SGHRS and CDR2 YFSETQ.

The chain joins TRBV30 to TRBJ1-2; D perhaps matches TRBD1 (5 bases). Germline loops: CDR1 GTSNPN, CDR2 SVGIG (reference sequence). The CDR3 is made up of 15 amino acids. The V end lost 3 bases, the J end lost 0 bases, and 14 bases lay between the germline ends. The DNA of the CDR3 is TGTGCCTGGAGGGGGGGGAATATAGCTAACTATGGCTACACCTTC. It yields the protein CAWRGGNIANYGYTF.

V is TRBV4-1 and J is TRBJ2-5, with 9 nucleotides matching TRBD2. V shed 1 base and J 5 bases; nucleotides not matched to a gene: 8. Germline V gene lookup returns CDR1 MGHRA and CDR2 YSYEKL. CDR3 size: 16 residues. The CDR3 DNA reads as TGCGCCAGCAGCCAAGGGCTGTTGCGGGGGGGGGAGACCCAGTACTTC. This gives the protein CASSQGLLRGGETQYF.

This clone was seen only a few times. This rearrangement joins TRBV5-1 to TRBJ2-7; unclear D gene. V was shortened by 5 bases and J by 5 bases, with 11 bases between the two germline ends. Germline-derived CDR1 and CDR2 are SGHRS and YFSETQ. This CDR3 is 12 amino acids long. CDR3 residues: CASSVPSNEQYF. The CDR3 bases are TGCGCCAGCAGTGTCCCGAGCAACGAGCAGTACTTC. Supplemented by reference TRBV5-1 and TRBJ2-7, the full variable domain reads KAGVTQTPRYLIKTRGQQVTLSCSPISGHRSVSWYQQTPGQGLQFLFEYFSETQRNKGNFPGRFSGRQFSNSRSEMNVSTLELGDSALYLCASSVPSNEQYFGPGTRLTVT.

This clone has just a few counts. The chain is built from TRBV12-5 and TRBJ1-2; 7 nucleotides align to TRBD1. Germline CDR1 reads LGHNT; CDR2 reads FRNRAP. The V and J ends lost 3 bases and 0 bases, in that order; junction bases with no gene match: 10. The CDR3 length is 17 residues. The CDR3, as DNA: TGTGCTAGTGGTTTTGTGATAGAGGGGGCTCCTAACTATGGCTACACCTTC. Its translation is CASGFVIEGAPNYGYTF.

This sequence joins TRBV6-5 and TRBJ1-6; 9 bases are shared with TRBD1. The CDR3 spans 15 residues. V lost 6 bases and J lost 7; bases outside the gene matches: 7. Per germline, CDR1 MNHEY and CDR2 SVGAGI. The CDR3 coding sequence is TGTGCCAGCAGCTCCGGACAGGGGTACAATTCACCCCTCCACTTT. Its translation: CASSSGQGYNSPLHF.

V and J are TRBV11-2 and TRBJ2-1, with 8 bases lining up with TRBD2. Germline CDR1 SGHAT, CDR2 FQNNGV. The V segment lost 3 bases and the J segment 3 bases; nucleotides outside the gene matches: 4. The CDR3 consists of 15 residues. CDR3 protein: CASSFRGGFYNEQFF. CDR3 coding DNA: TGTGCCAGCAGCTTTCGGGGGGGATTCTACAATGAGCAGTTCTTC.

This clone was detected a few times. The V and J genes are TRBV27 and TRBJ1-2; D unresolved. V lost 3 bases, J lost 2 bases, and 7 bases lay in between. The CDR3 loop spans 13 amino acids. Germline assignment: CDR1 MNHEY and CDR2 SMNVEV (reference sequence). The CDR3 coding sequence is TGTGCCAGCAGTTTGCAGGCCAACTATGGCTACACCTTC. It encodes CASSLQANYGYTF.

V gene TRBV5-1 combines with J gene TRBJ1-2; D may be TRBD1 (5 bases). CDR3 length: 14 amino acids. The V end lost 0 bases, the J end lost 6 bases, and 12 bases lay between the germline ends. Per germline, CDR1 SGHRS and CDR2 YFSETQ. CDR3 in DNA: TGCGCCAGCAGCTTGGAAGGGGTAATGAATGGCTACACCTTC. It is translated as CASSLEGVMNGYTF. The whole variable domain, remainder taken from reference TRBV5-1 and TRBJ1-2, is KAGVTQTPRYLIKTRGQQVTLSCSPISGHRSVSWYQQTPGQGLQFLFEYFSETQRNKGNFPGRFSGRQFSNSRSEMNVSTLELGDSALYLCASSLEGVMNGYTFGSGTRLTVV.

This chain joins TRBV6-5 and TRBJ1-2; no definite D call. The V and J ends lost 4 bases and 4 bases respectively, with 19 bases between them. The germline V gene encodes CDR1 MNHEY and CDR2 SVGAGI. CDR3 length: 16 amino acids. CDR3 in DNA: TGTGCCAGCAGTTTCTCAACCCGACTGATGTTCTATGGCTACACCTTC. Translating it yields CASSFSTRLMFYGYTF.

The rearrangement joins TRBV29-1 to TRBJ2-3, with 8 nucleotides matching TRBD1. Germline CDR1 reads SQVTM; CDR2 reads ANQGSEA. CDR3 length: 14 amino acids. V dropped 3 bases and J dropped 4; count of bases not matched to a gene: 6. The CDR3 sequence: CSVEGQEIADTQYF. The CDR3 DNA reads as TGCAGCGTTGAGGGACAGGAAATTGCAGATACGCAGTATTTT.

The rearrangement links TRBV6-5 to TRBJ1-1; 7 positions match TRBD1. Germline-derived CDR1 and CDR2 are MNHEY and SVGAGI. Losses at the gene ends were 6 bases for V and 5 bases for J; bases not matched to a gene: 9. CDR3 length equals 14 residues. The DNA of the CDR3 is TGTGCCAGCAGAATCGGACAGGTGGCAACTGAAGCTTTCTTT. It specifies CASRIGQVATEAFF.

The V gene is TRBV7-8, the J gene TRBJ1-5; 7 positions agree with TRBD1. The CDR3 covers 12 residues. Per the germline V gene, CDR1 is SGHVS and CDR2 is FQNEAQ. The trim removed 3 bases at V and 9 bases at J, leaving 2 bases unmatched. The CDR3 reads CASSFGDRPQHF. As DNA, the CDR3 is TGTGCCAGCAGCTTTGGGGACAGGCCCCAGCATTTT.

The CDR3 loop is CASSLALAWEQYF. CDR3 coding DNA: TGTGCCAGCAGCTTAGCGCTAGCGTGGGAGCAGTACTTC. The rearrangement links TRBV7-6 to TRBJ2-7; D is perhaps TRBD2 (6 bases). V was trimmed by 0 bases and J by 7 bases, leaving 10 bases between them. From germline, CDR1 is SGHVS and CDR2 FNYEAQ. This CDR3 is 13 amino acids long.

CDR3 region: CASSLSMSDTQYF. The CDR3 DNA reads as TGCGCCAGCAGCTTGTCTATGTCAGATACGCAGTATTTT. The V gene is TRBV5-1, the J gene TRBJ2-3; D uncertain. Germline V CDR1 and CDR2: SGHRS, YFSETQ. The V gene lost 1 base and the J gene lost 4 bases, with 7 bases spanning the gap. CDR3 size: 13 residues.

The V and J genes are TRBV6-5 and TRBJ2-3; 9 bases align to TRBD2. The CDR3 is 14 residues long. Trimming at V came to 6 bases and at J to 2 bases, leaving 3 bases not matched to a gene. Germline CDR1 is MNHEY and CDR2 is SVGAGI. CDR3 bases: TGTGCCAGCAGCCTAGCGGGGCCCACAGATACGCAGTATTTT. Translation: CASSLAGPTDTQYF.

The chain combines TRBV6-1 with TRBJ2-7, with 10 bases aligning to TRBD1. The CDR3 consists of 14 residues. CDR1 and CDR2 from the germline V gene are MNHNS and SASEGT. V dropped 5 bases and J dropped 6; count of bases not matched to a gene: 7. The CDR3: CASSSGTGDFEQYV. The CDR3 DNA sequence: TGTGCCAGCAGTTCCGGGACAGGGGACTTCGAGCAGTACGTC.

V is TRBV30 and J is TRBJ1-1; no clear D gene. CDR1 is GTSNPN, CDR2 SVGIG, per germline (reference sequence). CDR3 size: 12 residues. V was cut by 5 bases and J by 3 bases, with 10 bases left in between. DNA of the CDR3: TGTGCCTGGGATCCGGGGTACACTGAAGCTTTCTTT. Its protein product is CAWDPGYTEAFF. Supplemented by reference TRBV30 and TRBJ1-1, the full variable domain reads SQTIHQWPATLVQPVGSPLSLECTVEGTSNPNLYWYRQAAGRGLQLLFYSVGIGQISSEVPQNLSASRPQDRQFILSSKKLLLSDSGFYLCAWDPGYTEAFFGQGTRLTVV.

The V call is TRBV13, the J call TRBJ2-7; the D gene is possibly TRBD2 (6 bases). This CDR3 has 13 amino acids. The V and J ends lost 5 bases and 6 bases respectively, with 14 bases between them. Germline CDR1 reads PRHDT; CDR2 reads FYEKMQ (reference sequence). The CDR3 sequence: CASSPIGGIEQYF. As DNA, the CDR3 is TGTGCCAGCAGCCCTATTGGGGGGATCGAGCAGTACTTC.

This clone occurred a few times. J is TRBJ1-6 and V is TRBV5-4; weak D call: TRBD1 (6 bases). V shed 7 bases and J shed 6 bases, with 14 bases lying between them. CDR1 SGHNT and CDR2 YYREEE come from the germline V gene (reference sequence). CDR3 length: 14 amino acids. The CDR3 DNA sequence: TGTGCCAGCGAGGACAGAGGCGGTAATTCACCCCTCCACTTT. The encoded protein is CASEDRGGNSPLHF.

The rearrangement joins TRBV2 to TRBJ2-6; 12 nucleotides line up with TRBD2. Germline V gene sequence: CDR1 SNHLY, CDR2 FYNNEI. V shed 6 bases and J 4 bases; nucleotides not matched to a gene: 4. This CDR3 is built from 16 residues. CDR3 DNA: TGTGCCAGCAGGCTAGCGGGGGGGCGAGGGGCCAACGTCCTGACTTTC. Residues: CASRLAGGRGANVLTF. The complete variable domain, with remaining parts taken from reference TRBV2 and TRBJ2-6, reads EPEVTQTPSHQVTQMGQEVILRCVPISNHLYFYWYRQILGQKVEFLVSFYNNEISEKSEIFDDQFSVERPDGSNFTLKIRSTKLEDSAMYFCASRLAGGRGANVLTFGAGSRLTVL.

This chain connects TRBV28 to TRBJ1-1; D gene unclear. Trimming removed 3 bases from V and 6 bases from J, with 17 bases in between. The CDR3 has 15 amino acids. Germline lookup yields CDR1 MDHEN and CDR2 SYDVKM. Here the CDR3 DNA reads TGTGCCAGCAGTTTCCCCTTTTCAGGAACCGCTGAAGCTTTCTTT. This sequence encodes CASSFPFSGTAEAFF.